A single TCR beta chain is shown here with its context. TCRdb keeps only in-frame clones here, not all; method: immunoSEQ multiplex PCR. The table lists fewer than 350,000 clones, around 90% of them singletons. V lost 6 bases, J lost 0 bases, and 11 bases lay in between. CDR1 MGHRA and CDR2 YSYEKL come from the germline V gene. This CDR3 has 14 residues. This sample is part of a study of blood T cell repertoires in COVID-19. Sequenced input: PBMCs or T cells enriched from blood (not recorded which). The rearrangement joins TRBV4-1 to TRBJ1-1, with D tentatively TRBD1 (5 bases). The clonotype comes from a woman aged 30 to 39 with acute COVID-19. For the CDR3, the DNA is TGCGCCAGCAGTATTCCAGGGATGAACACTGAAGCTTTCTTT. Its translation: CASSIPGMNTEAFF.